Following are 24 T cell receptor beta chains from one sample sequenced in a study of T cell responses to AZD1222 COVID-19 vaccine. Measured with immunoSEQ multiplex PCR; TCRdb has only the in-frame clones, and not every one. The table records about 78,000 clones, just over 90% of them present only once. The starting material was peripheral blood, obtained 28 days after the second AZD1222 dose. These receptors were taken from an adult who received the AZD1222 COVID-19 vaccine.

The chain uses TRBV4-1 and TRBJ2-5, with D possibly called TRBD1 or TRBD2 (5 bases each). This CDR3 contains 14 residues. V was clipped by 1 base and J by 5 bases, with 11 bases between them. Germline CDR1 is MGHRA and CDR2 is YSYEKL. The CDR3 reads CASSQVRGNETQYF. Written as DNA, the CDR3 is TGCGCCAGCAGCCAAGTGAGGGGTAACGAGACCCAGTACTTC.

J is TRBJ2-3 and V is TRBV24-1, with 7 bases identical to TRBD1. The V gene's germline CDR1 is KGHDR and CDR2 SFDVKD. With V trimmed by 3 bases and J by 4 bases, 6 bases remained unmatched. The CDR3 consists of 15 residues. The CDR3 DNA follows: TGTGCCACCAGTGATGACAGGGAGTATGCAGATACGCAGTATTTT. Its translation: CATSDDREYADTQYF.

This sequence joins TRBV3-1 (or the pseudogene TRBV3-2) and TRBJ1-2; TRBD1 might be the D (5 bases). Trimming took off 0 bases at V and 4 bases at J, with 12 bases between the two ends. Per the germline V gene, CDR1 is LGHDT and CDR2 is YNNKEL (reference sequence). The CDR3 length is 15 residues. CDR3 bases: TGTGCCAGCAGCCAAGATTCCGGGGGAGGCTATGGCTACACCTTC. Its protein product is CASSQDSGGGYGYTF.

J is TRBJ2-5 and V is TRBV3-1 (or the pseudogene TRBV3-2); 10 nucleotides match TRBD2. Germline CDR1 is LGHDT and CDR2 is YNNKEL (reference sequence). The CDR3 consists of 16 residues. J gave up 3 bases and V 5 bases, and 9 bases lay outside the gene matches. As DNA, the CDR3 is TGTGCCAGCAGCATAGGACTAGCGGTCATTAAAGAGACCCAGTACTTC. It yields the protein CASSIGLAVIKETQYF.

The CDR3 DNA sequence: TGTGCCAGCAGCTTTTCTAGCGGGGCAAACACAGATACGCAGTATTTT. Amino acids: CASSFSSGANTDTQYF. The V gene is TRBV7-9, the J gene TRBJ2-3; 9 nucleotides match TRBD2. Losses at the gene ends were 3 bases for V and 2 bases for J; bases not matched to a gene: 6. This CDR3 contains 16 residues. Germline V lookup: CDR1 SEHNR, CDR2 FQNEAQ (reference sequence).

This chain connects TRBV11-3 to TRBJ2-5; 9 bases fit TRBD1. The V segment lost 2 bases and the J segment 5 bases; nucleotides outside the gene matches: 6. Germline V CDR1 and CDR2: SGHNT, YENEEA. CDR3 length: 15 amino acids. The CDR3 sequence is CASSLNTGGGETQYF. The CDR3 DNA follows: TGTGCCAGCAGCTTAAACACAGGGGGCGGGGAGACCCAGTACTTC. Full variable domain (rest looked up from reference TRBV11-3 and TRBJ2-5): EAGVVQSPRYKIIEKKQPVAFWCNPISGHNTLYWYLQNLGQGPELLIRYENEEAVDDSQLPKDRFSAERLKGVDSTLKIQPAELGDSAVYLCASSLNTGGGETQYFGPGTRLLVL.

The chain links TRBV5-4 to TRBJ2-6, with D perhaps TRBD1 or TRBD2 (5 bases each). This CDR3 has 15 residues. Germline CDR1 SGHNT, CDR2 YYREEE (reference sequence). V was pared by 0 bases and J by 3 bases, with 7 bases between. DNA of the CDR3: TGTGCCAGCAGCTTGGGAGGGGTTGGGGCCAACGTCCTGACTTTC. Residues: CASSLGGVGANVLTF.

The gene calls are TRBV7-9 and TRBJ2-7; 9 nucleotides line up with TRBD1. Germline values: CDR1 SEHNR, CDR2 FQNEAQ (reference sequence). The V segment lost 10 bases and the J segment 0 bases; nucleotides outside the gene matches: 7. The CDR3 covers 14 residues. CDR3 nucleotides: TGTGCCACCAGTCCGGGACAGGGCTCCTACGAGCAGTACTTC. Encoded protein: CATSPGQGSYEQYF. The full variable domain, completed using reference TRBV7-9 and TRBJ2-7, is DTGVSQNPRHKITKRGQNVTFRCDPISEHNRLYWYRQTLGQGPEFLTYFQNEAQLEKSRLLSDRFSAERPKGSFSTLEIQRTEQGDSAMYLCATSPGQGSYEQYFGPGTRLTVT.

J is TRBJ2-7 and V is TRBV4-2; D is undetermined. Trimming pared 5 bases from V and 4 bases from J, leaving 9 bases between. The CDR3 runs 12 residues. CDR1 and CDR2 (germline): LGHNA, YNFKEQ. CDR3 in DNA: TGTGCCAGCAGCGTATTCCCATACGAGCAGTACTTC. This sequence encodes CASSVFPYEQYF.

CDR3 protein: CASSQSKLNGYTF. The CDR3 DNA sequence: TGTGCCAGCAGTCAGTCGAAATTGAATGGCTACACCTTC. The chain employs TRBV6-5 and TRBJ1-2; no firm D call. Germline CDR1 is MNHEY and CDR2 is SVGAGI. This CDR3 comprises 13 residues. Between the trimmed V and J ends, which lost 5 bases and 6 bases, there was a span of 13 bases.

This clone has a handful of counts. The sample holds other DNA sequences that translate to the same CDR3. The rearrangement uses TRBV2 and TRBJ1-1; possibly TRBD1 for D (5 bases). The germline gives CDR1 SNHLY, CDR2 FYNNEI. Trimming cost V 3 bases and J 4 bases, with 12 bases left between them. CDR3 length: 14 residues. Here the CDR3 reads CASSEVTGGTEAFF. Written as DNA, the CDR3 is TGTGCCAGCAGTGAGGTAACGGGGGGCACTGAAGCTTTCTTT.

This clone was picked up one time. The chain has TRBV7-9 and TRBJ1-1, with D possibly matching TRBD1 (6 bases). Germline CDR1 reads SEHNR; CDR2 reads FQNEAQ (reference sequence). The CDR3 runs 14 residues. The V gene lost 5 bases and the J gene lost 1 base, with 11 bases spanning the gap. The CDR3 DNA is TGTGCCAGCAGCCCGGGACACCCGAACACTGAAGCTTTCTTT. Amino acid sequence: CASSPGHPNTEAFF. Looking up the rest from reference TRBV7-9 and TRBJ1-1 gives the full variable domain: DTGVSQNPRHKITKRGQNVTFRCDPISEHNRLYWYRQTLGQGPEFLTYFQNEAQLEKSRLLSDRFSAERPKGSFSTLEIQRTEQGDSAMYLCASSPGHPNTEAFFGQGTRLTVV.

V gene TRBV3-1 (or the pseudogene TRBV3-2) combines with J gene TRBJ2-1, with 13 positions matching TRBD2. The CDR3 covers 19 residues. V shed 4 bases and J 0 bases; nucleotides not matched to a gene: 9. Germline V CDR1 and CDR2: LGHDT, YNNKEL (reference sequence). CDR3 sequence (DNA): TGTGCCAGCAGCCCGCCCCATGGGACTAGCGGGGCCTCCTACAATGAGCAGTTCTTC. Protein product: CASSPPHGTSGASYNEQFF.

This clone showed up just once. The chain carries TRBV7-9 and TRBJ2-2; possible D gene TRBD2, 6 bases. V gave up 4 bases and J gave up 0 bases, with 15 bases separating them. The CDR3 loop spans 17 amino acids. CDR1 is SEHNR and CDR2 is FQNEAQ in the germline V gene (reference sequence). The CDR3 DNA is TGTGCCAGCAGCTCTGGTGCCGGGACTCCGAACACCGGGGAGCTGTTTTTT. This sequence encodes CASSSGAGTPNTGELFF.

The sample holds one count of this clone. J is TRBJ2-2 and V is TRBV6-2 or TRBV6-3; D is undetermined. Germline V gene lookup returns CDR1 MNHEY and CDR2 SVGEGT. The V gene lost 5 bases and the J gene lost 3 bases, with 7 bases spanning the gap. The CDR3 is made up of 13 amino acids. For the CDR3, the DNA is TGTGCCAGCAGTGATAAACACACCGGGGAGCTGTTTTTT. Amino acids: CASSDKHTGELFF.

The V call is TRBV30, the J call TRBJ1-5, with a tentative D call TRBD1 (5 bases). V was clipped by 1 base and J by 5 bases, with 9 bases between them. The CDR3 extends over 13 amino acids. Per the germline V gene, CDR1 is GTSNPN and CDR2 is SVGIG (reference sequence). The CDR3 reads CAWSGQPDQPQHF. The CDR3 nucleotides read TGTGCCTGGAGTGGACAGCCCGATCAGCCCCAGCATTTT.

The chain couples TRBV29-1 to TRBJ2-5; D tentatively fits TRBD1 or TRBD2 (5 bases each). This CDR3 comprises 13 residues. The ends were cut back, 6 bases at V and 5 bases at J, with 16 bases in the middle. The germline V gene has CDR1 SQVTM and CDR2 ANQGSEA. CDR3 region: CSVGPASRETQYF. The CDR3 nucleotides are TGCAGCGTGGGACCCGCGAGTCGGGAGACCCAGTACTTC.

The rearrangement joins TRBV7-9 to TRBJ1-1, with 12 bases lining up with TRBD1. Germline CDR1 reads SEHNR; CDR2 reads FQNEAQ (reference sequence). V gave up 6 bases and J gave up 3 bases; unmatched junction bases: 2. This CDR3 has 14 amino acids. CDR3 DNA sequence: TGTGCCAGCAGTTGGGACAGGGGGCACACTGAAGCTTTCTTT. Protein product: CASSWDRGHTEAFF.

The chain recombines TRBV6-5 with TRBJ1-1; tentative D call: TRBD1 (5 bases). The germline V gene encodes CDR1 MNHEY and CDR2 SVGAGI. V dropped 6 bases and J dropped 0 bases, with 11 bases sitting between them. This CDR3 is 14 amino acids long. The CDR3 region has the DNA TGTGCCAGCAGCTCTGGACATCTGAACACTGAAGCTTTCTTT. It yields the protein CASSSGHLNTEAFF.

This clone appeared a few times. The CDR3 sequence is CASRGVNEKLFF. Here the CDR3 DNA reads TGTGCCAGCCGTGGGGTTAATGAAAAACTGTTTTTT. The rearrangement joins TRBV12-3 or TRBV12-4 to TRBJ1-4; no clear D. The CDR3 extends over 12 amino acids. The germline V and J ends were trimmed by 8 bases and 4 bases, with 8 bases remaining between them.

V is TRBV2 and J is TRBJ1-4; TRBD1 matches 8 bases. This CDR3 is built from 14 residues. CDR1 SNHLY and CDR2 FYNNEI come from the germline V gene. V lost 5 bases, J lost 8 bases, and 7 bases stayed unmatched. Here the CDR3 DNA reads TGTGCCAGCAGTACAGGGGGTGGACTCGAAAAACTGTTTTTT. It is translated as CASSTGGGLEKLFF.

The V call is TRBV4-1, the J call TRBJ2-2, with 11 nucleotides matching TRBD2. Trimming at V came to 3 bases and at J to 3 bases, leaving 6 bases not matched to a gene. CDR3 length: 17 amino acids. Germline V gene sequence: CDR1 MGHRA, CDR2 YSYEKL. CDR3 sequence reads: CASSQSPGLADTGELFF. CDR3 nucleotide sequence: TGCGCCAGCAGCCAGTCCCCGGGACTAGCGGACACCGGGGAGCTGTTTTTT.

This clone showed up just a few times. The V gene is TRBV6-5, the J gene TRBJ2-7; 7 nucleotides match TRBD2. The J segment lost 2 bases and the V segment lost 0 bases, leaving 7 bases of the junction unmatched. CDR3 length: 16 amino acids. Germline CDR1 MNHEY, CDR2 SVGAGI. CDR3 sequence (DNA): TGTGCCAGCAGTTACTCGAGTCTAGCGGATCCCTACGAGCAGTACTTC. Translation: CASSYSSLADPYEQYF.

The genes are TRBV11-3 and TRBJ2-1; the D gene is possibly TRBD1 (6 bases). The length of the CDR3 is 14 residues. The V and J ends lost 4 bases and 7 bases respectively, with 14 bases between them. Germline V gene lookup returns CDR1 SGHNT and CDR2 YENEEA. The CDR3 protein is CASSSMGHTNEQFF. The CDR3 DNA reads as TGTGCCAGCAGCTCCATGGGACACACAAATGAGCAGTTCTTC.